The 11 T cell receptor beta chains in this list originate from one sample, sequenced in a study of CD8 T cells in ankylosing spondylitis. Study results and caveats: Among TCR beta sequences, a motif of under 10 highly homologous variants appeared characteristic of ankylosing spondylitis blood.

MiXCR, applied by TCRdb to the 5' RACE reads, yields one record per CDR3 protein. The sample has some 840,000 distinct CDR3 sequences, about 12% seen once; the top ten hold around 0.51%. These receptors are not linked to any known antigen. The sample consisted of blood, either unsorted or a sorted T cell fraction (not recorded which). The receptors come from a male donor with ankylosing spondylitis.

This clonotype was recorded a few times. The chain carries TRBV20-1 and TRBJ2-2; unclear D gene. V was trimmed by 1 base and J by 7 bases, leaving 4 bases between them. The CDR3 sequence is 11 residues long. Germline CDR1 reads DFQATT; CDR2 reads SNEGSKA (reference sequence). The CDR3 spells CSARGGGELFF. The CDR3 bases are TGCAGTGCTAGAGGGGGCGGGGAGCTGTTTTTT.

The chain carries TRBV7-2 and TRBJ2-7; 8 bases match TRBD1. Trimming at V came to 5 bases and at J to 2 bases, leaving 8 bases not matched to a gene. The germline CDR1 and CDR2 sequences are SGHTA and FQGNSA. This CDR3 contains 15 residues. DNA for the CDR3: TGTGCCAGCAGCGCTAGGACAGGGAGGACCTACGAGCAGTACTTC. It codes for CASSARTGRTYEQYF.

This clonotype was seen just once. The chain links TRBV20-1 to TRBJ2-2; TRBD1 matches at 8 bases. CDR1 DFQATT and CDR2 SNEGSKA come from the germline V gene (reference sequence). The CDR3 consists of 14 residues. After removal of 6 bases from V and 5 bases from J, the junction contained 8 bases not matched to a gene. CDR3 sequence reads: CSATDRGETGELFF. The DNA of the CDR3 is TGCAGTGCCACCGACAGGGGAGAAACCGGGGAGCTGTTTTTT.

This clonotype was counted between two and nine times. CDR3 region: CASPPLGRGMGTDTQYF. Here the CDR3 DNA reads TGTGCCAGCCCACCCTTGGGACGGGGGATGGGCACAGATACGCAGTATTTT. J is TRBJ2-3 and V is TRBV28; tentative D call: TRBD2 (6 bases). Trimming removed 8 bases from V and 1 base from J, with 22 bases in between. The length of the CDR3 is 17 residues. CDR1 is MDHEN and CDR2 is SYDVKM in the germline V gene.

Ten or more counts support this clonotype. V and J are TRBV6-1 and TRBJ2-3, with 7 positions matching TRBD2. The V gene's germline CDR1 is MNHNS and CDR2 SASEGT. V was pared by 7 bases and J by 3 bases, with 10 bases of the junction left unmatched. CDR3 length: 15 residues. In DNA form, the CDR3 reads TGTGCCAGCACCTGGCAATGGGGGGGGACAGATACGCAGTATTTT. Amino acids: CASTWQWGGTDTQYF.

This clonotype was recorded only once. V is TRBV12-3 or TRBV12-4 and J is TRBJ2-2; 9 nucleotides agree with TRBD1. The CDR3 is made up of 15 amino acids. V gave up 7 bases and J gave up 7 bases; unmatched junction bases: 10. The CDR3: CASTRGQGFGGELFF. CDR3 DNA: TGTGCCAGCACCCGGGGACAGGGATTTGGCGGGGAGCTGTTTTTT.

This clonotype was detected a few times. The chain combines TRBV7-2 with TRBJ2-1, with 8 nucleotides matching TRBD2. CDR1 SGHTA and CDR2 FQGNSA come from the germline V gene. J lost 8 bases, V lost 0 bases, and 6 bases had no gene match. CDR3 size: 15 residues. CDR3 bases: TGTGCCAGCAGCTTAGCCGGGACTAGTTTCTATGAGCAGTTCTTC. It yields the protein CASSLAGTSFYEQFF.

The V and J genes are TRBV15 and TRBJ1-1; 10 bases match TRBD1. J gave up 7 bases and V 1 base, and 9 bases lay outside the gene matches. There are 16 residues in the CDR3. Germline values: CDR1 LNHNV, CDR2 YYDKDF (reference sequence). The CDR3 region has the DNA TGTGCCACCAGCAGAGCGACAGGGGGCTTGTATAGTGAAGCTTTCTTT. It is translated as CATSRATGGLYSEAFF.

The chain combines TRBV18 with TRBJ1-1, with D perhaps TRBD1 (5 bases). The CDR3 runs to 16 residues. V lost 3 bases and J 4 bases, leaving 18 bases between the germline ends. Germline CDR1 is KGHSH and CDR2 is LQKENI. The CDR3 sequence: CASSPWAGSESTEAFF. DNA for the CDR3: TGTGCCAGCTCACCCTGGGCAGGGAGTGAGAGCACTGAAGCTTTCTTT.

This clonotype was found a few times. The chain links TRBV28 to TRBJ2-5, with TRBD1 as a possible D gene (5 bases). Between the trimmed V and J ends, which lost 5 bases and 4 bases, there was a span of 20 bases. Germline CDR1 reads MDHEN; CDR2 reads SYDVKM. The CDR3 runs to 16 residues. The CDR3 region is CASSRRLRVPRETQYF. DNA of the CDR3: TGTGCCAGCAGTCGGAGACTCAGGGTACCTCGAGAGACCCAGTACTTC. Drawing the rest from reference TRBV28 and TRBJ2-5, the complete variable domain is DVKVTQSSRYLVKRTGEKVFLECVQDMDHENMFWYRQDPGLGLRLIYFSYDVKMKEKGDIPEGYSVSREKKERFSLILESASTNQTSMYLCASSRRLRVPRETQYFGPGTRLLVL.

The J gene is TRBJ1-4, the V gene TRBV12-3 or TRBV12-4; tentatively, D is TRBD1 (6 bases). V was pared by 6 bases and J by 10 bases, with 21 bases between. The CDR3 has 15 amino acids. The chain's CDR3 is CASSYRAGELGKLFF. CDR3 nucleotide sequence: TGTGCCAGCAGCTACCGGGCAGGGGAGTTGGGAAAACTGTTTTTT.